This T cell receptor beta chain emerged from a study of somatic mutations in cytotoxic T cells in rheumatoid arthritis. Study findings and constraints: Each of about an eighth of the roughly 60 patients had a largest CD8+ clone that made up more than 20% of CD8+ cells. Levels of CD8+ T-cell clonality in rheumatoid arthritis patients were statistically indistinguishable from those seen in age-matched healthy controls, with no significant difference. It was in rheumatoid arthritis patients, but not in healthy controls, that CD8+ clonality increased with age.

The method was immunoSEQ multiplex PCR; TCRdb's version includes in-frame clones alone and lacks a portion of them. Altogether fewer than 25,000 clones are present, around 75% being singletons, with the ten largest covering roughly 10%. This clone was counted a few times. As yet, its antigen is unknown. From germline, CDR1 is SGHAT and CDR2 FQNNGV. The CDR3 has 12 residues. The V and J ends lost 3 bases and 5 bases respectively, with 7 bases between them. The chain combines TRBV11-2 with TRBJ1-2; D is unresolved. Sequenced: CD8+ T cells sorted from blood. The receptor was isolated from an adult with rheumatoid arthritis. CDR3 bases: TGTGCCAGCAGCTTGATGGGGTATGGCTACACCTTC. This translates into CASSLMGYGYTF.